The 15 T cell receptor beta chains below all came from one sample that was sequenced in a study of blood T cell repertoires in COVID-19 (TCRdb year 2020). To prepare the library, the immunoSEQ multiplex PCR assay was applied. The table comes from immuneACCESS by way of TCRdb, which keeps in-frame sequences with V and J called. Part of the clones is missing from these tables; in studies checked, under half for an unresolved V gene and the rest for unknown reasons. For this sample there are fewer than 100,000 clones; about 80% appear just once. The ten largest clones take up around a tenth of the sample. Material for sequencing was peripheral blood. All receptors come from a woman in her seventies with acute or convalescent COVID-19.

The CDR3 loop is CASSVYDRDNEQFF. CDR3 sequence (DNA): TGTGCCAGCAGCGTTTATGACAGGGACAATGAGCAGTTCTTC. The chain combines TRBV7-2 with TRBJ2-1; 7 nucleotides agree with TRBD1. Germline V gene data show CDR1 as SGHTA and CDR2 as FQGNSA. The CDR3 is 14 residues long. V dropped 5 bases and J dropped 5; count of bases not matched to a gene: 6.

The chain couples TRBV14 to TRBJ1-1, with 8 bases matching TRBD1. This CDR3 has 14 amino acids. V lost 5 bases to trimming and J lost 4 bases; unmatched junction nucleotides: 6. Per germline, CDR1 SGHDN and CDR2 FVKESK. In DNA, the CDR3 is TGTGCCAGCAGCTTCGGACAGGGAATCACTGAAGCTTTCTTT. This sequence encodes CASSFGQGITEAFF.

This rearrangement joins TRBV7-9 to TRBJ2-7, with TRBD1 as a possible D gene (5 bases). CDR1 and CDR2 from the germline V gene are SEHNR and FQNEAQ (reference sequence). Deletions cut 5 bases from V and 2 bases from J, with 10 bases between. This CDR3 has 13 residues. The CDR3 here is CASSQDTAYEQYF. Here the CDR3 DNA reads TGTGCCAGCAGCCAGGACACAGCCTACGAGCAGTACTTC.

The V gene is TRBV7-9, the J gene TRBJ2-1, with D hard to call. The germline V gene encodes CDR1 SEHNR and CDR2 FQNEAQ (reference sequence). There are 12 residues in the CDR3. The V end lost 2 bases, the J end lost 7 bases, and 6 bases lay between the germline ends. The DNA of the CDR3 is TGTGCCAGCAGCTTAAACTCAAATGAGCAGTTCTTC. This sequence encodes CASSLNSNEQFF.

This clone was recorded a few times. The J gene is TRBJ2-1, the V gene TRBV20-1, with TRBD2 matching over 13 bases. The CDR3 has 18 residues. Losses at the gene ends were 5 bases for V and 6 bases for J; bases not matched to a gene: 16. Germline V gene data show CDR1 as DFQATT and CDR2 as SNEGSKA (reference sequence). The CDR3 protein is CSACVYRATSGGANEQFF. In DNA, the CDR3 is TGCAGTGCTTGTGTTTATAGGGCAACTAGCGGGGGGGCCAATGAGCAGTTCTTC.

V is TRBV2 and J is TRBJ1-5; D is ambiguous. The CDR3 has 13 residues. Between the trimmed V and J ends, which lost 5 bases and 4 bases, there was a span of 9 bases. Germline V CDR1 and CDR2: SNHLY, FYNNEI. The CDR3 loop is CASSHDGNQPQHF. In nucleotides, the CDR3 is TGTGCCAGCAGTCATGACGGGAATCAGCCCCAGCATTTT.

CDR3 coding DNA: TGTGCCAGCAGCCGCTCCACCCCAGGGAACACCATATATTTT. Residues: CASSRSTPGNTIYF. The rearrangement uses TRBV3-1 (or the pseudogene TRBV3-2) and TRBJ1-3; D perhaps matches TRBD1 (5 bases). This CDR3 is 14 amino acids long. V shed 4 bases and J shed 7 bases, with 14 bases lying between them. Germline V gene data show CDR1 as LGHDT and CDR2 as YNNKEL (reference sequence).

This chain connects TRBV5-6 to TRBJ2-5; a possible D gene is TRBD2 (5 bases). V was trimmed by 4 bases and J by 2 bases, leaving 12 bases between them. Germline assignment: CDR1 SGHDT and CDR2 YYEEEE. There are 14 residues in the CDR3. DNA for the CDR3: TGTGCCAGCAGCCACACTAGTCTACAAGAGACCCAGTACTTC. The encoded protein is CASSHTSLQETQYF.

This clone was seen a single time. CDR3 in DNA: TGCGCCAGCAGCCAAGTCACAGTCTCTGGAAACACCATATATTTT. Residues: CASSQVTVSGNTIYF. The chain carries TRBV4-1 and TRBJ1-3; no firm D call. The germline V gene encodes CDR1 MGHRA and CDR2 YSYEKL. This CDR3 is built from 15 residues. V was trimmed by 1 base and J by 0 bases, leaving 7 bases between them.

The V call is TRBV15, the J call TRBJ2-7, with 9 bases identical to TRBD1. With V trimmed by 1 base and J by 3 bases, 4 bases remained unmatched. Germline V lookup: CDR1 LNHNV, CDR2 YYDKDF (reference sequence). CDR3 length: 15 residues. CDR3 in amino acids: CATSRAGTGLYEQYF. CDR3 in DNA: TGTGCCACCAGCAGAGCCGGGACAGGGCTCTACGAGCAGTACTTC.

The CDR3 DNA sequence: TGCGCCAGCAGCCTGAAATGGACCGGGACAGGGGGGGTGAGCTCCTACAATGAGCAGTTCTTC. Its protein product is CASSLKWTGTGGVSSYNEQFF. The rearrangement joins TRBV4-3 to TRBJ2-1; 11 bases agree with TRBD1. Germline values: CDR1 LGHNA, CDR2 YSLEER. CDR3 size: 21 residues. V dropped 4 bases and J dropped 0; count of bases not matched to a gene: 17.

V and J are TRBV30 and TRBJ2-7; D may be TRBD1 (7 bases). V was pared by 6 bases and J by 0 bases, with 15 bases between. CDR1 and CDR2 (germline): GTSNPN, SVGIG (reference sequence). The CDR3 has 14 amino acids. CDR3 in amino acids: CACDRVGSSYEQYF. For the CDR3, the DNA is TGTGCCTGCGACAGGGTCGGGAGCTCCTACGAGCAGTACTTC.

The chain couples TRBV19 to TRBJ2-2, with D perhaps TRBD1 (6 bases). Germline V gene sequence: CDR1 LNHDA, CDR2 SQIVND (reference sequence). The CDR3 extends over 13 amino acids. The germline V and J ends were trimmed by 8 bases and 4 bases, with 11 bases remaining between them. The DNA of the CDR3 is TGTGCCAGTCAGGGGACATTCACCGGGGAGCTGTTTTTT. Its translation is CASQGTFTGELFF. The full variable domain, with the rest looked up from reference TRBV19 and TRBJ2-2, is DGGITQSPKYLFRKEGQNVTLSCEQNLNHDAMYWYRQDPGQGLRLIYYSQIVNDFQKGDIAEGYSVSREKKESFPLTVTSAQKNPTAFYLCASQGTFTGELFFGEGSRLTVL.

The chain couples TRBV7-2 to TRBJ2-3, with D possibly TRBD2 on 6 matching bases. Germline lookup yields CDR1 SGHTA and CDR2 FQGNSA. Trimming took off 4 bases at V and 2 bases at J, with 10 bases between the two ends. The CDR3 sequence is 14 residues long. The CDR3 sequence: CASSSTRFTDTQYF. CDR3 nucleotide sequence: TGTGCCAGCAGCTCGACTAGATTCACAGATACGCAGTATTTT.

V usage is TRBV5-4 and J usage is TRBJ2-3; no firm D call. Germline V gives CDR1 SGHNT, CDR2 YYREEE (reference sequence). The V gene lost 1 base and the J gene lost 2 bases, with 11 bases spanning the gap. CDR3 length: 15 amino acids. CDR3 bases: TGTGCCAGCAGCTTGTGGGCAGGAAACACAGATACGCAGTATTTT. Translated, it gives CASSLWAGNTDTQYF.